The next 13 T cell receptor beta chains were all read from a single sample in a study of T cells in Graves' hyperthyroidism and ophthalmopathy. TCR beta CDR3 region amplification was performed from RNA transcripts. First-round RT-PCR of the TCR CDR3 relied on the HTBI primer set. TCRdb re-derived calls from the multiplex PCR reads in MiXCR, one entry per CDR3 protein. This sample carries 600,000 or so distinct CDR3 sequences, roughly 15% of them seen once, and the ten largest clones take 9.5% to 15%. Material for sequencing was blood. The receptors come from a woman in her fifties or sixties with Graves' ophthalmopathy.

This clonotype was detected only a few times. The chain uses TRBV5-1 and TRBJ2-5; 8 bases fit TRBD2. There are 15 residues in the CDR3. V shed 0 bases, J shed 5 bases, and the junction held 6 bases outside the gene matches. Germline V gene lookup returns CDR1 SGHRS and CDR2 YFSETQ. The DNA of the CDR3 is TGCGCCAGCAGCTTGGCCCCATCGGGAGGGGAGACCCAGTACTTC. Translated: CASSLAPSGGETQYF.

This clonotype was recorded many times. This rearrangement joins TRBV20-1 to TRBJ2-1; D tentatively fits TRBD1 or TRBD2 (5 bases each). The CDR3 loop spans 14 amino acids. CDR1 and CDR2 from the germline V gene are DFQATT and SNEGSKA (reference sequence). V lost 3 bases and J lost 7, with 16 bases in between. CDR3 coding DNA: TGCAGTGCTAGTATTTCGGGGTGGGGGAATGAGCAGTTCTTC. It is translated as CSASISGWGNEQFF.

This clonotype was seen many times. The CDR3 DNA is TGCAGTGCTAGGGTCGGGGGGGATACGCAGTATTTT. Encoded protein: CSARVGGDTQYF. This chain connects TRBV20-1 to TRBJ2-3; TRBD2 matches at 7 bases. V lost 3 bases, J lost 6 bases, and 3 bases stayed unmatched. The germline V gene encodes CDR1 DFQATT and CDR2 SNEGSKA (reference sequence). The CDR3 has 12 amino acids.

V and J are TRBV12-3 or TRBV12-4 and TRBJ1-6, with D maybe TRBD1 (5 bases). The ends were cut back, 4 bases at V and 7 bases at J, with 11 bases in the middle. The CDR3 extends over 14 amino acids. The CDR3 region is CASSSGTFNSPLHF. CDR3 bases: TGTGCCAGCAGTTCTGGGACGTTCAATTCACCCCTCCACTTT.

As for this clonotype: A much larger clone is a single base away; this may be a read error. The rearrangement joins TRBV24-1 to TRBJ2-7; the D gene is possibly TRBD1 (5 bases). V gave up 4 bases and J gave up 5 bases, with 20 bases separating them. The CDR3 is made up of 16 amino acids. Germline V CDR1 and CDR2: KGHDR, SFDVKD. The DNA of the CDR3 is TGTGCCACCAGTGACCGCCAGACAAGGGGTATGCACGAGCAGTACTTC. Translated, it gives CATSDRQTRGMHEQYF.

This clonotype was seen at least ten times. The rearrangement uses TRBV5-5 and TRBJ1-1; D call uncertain. The length of the CDR3 is 15 residues. The germline V and J ends were trimmed by 1 base and 1 base, with 11 bases remaining between them. CDR1 and CDR2 from the germline V gene are SGHKS and YYEKEE (reference sequence). CDR3 amino acids: CASSLYGPQNTEAFF. For the CDR3, the DNA is TGTGCCAGCAGCTTGTATGGACCCCAGAACACTGAAGCTTTCTTT.

This chain connects TRBV27 to TRBJ2-3; tentatively, D is TRBD1 (6 bases). Germline V gene data show CDR1 as MNHEY and CDR2 as SMNVEV (reference sequence). Trimming stripped 4 bases from V and 5 bases from J, with 19 bases between. The CDR3 extends over 16 amino acids. CDR3 sequence reads: CASSSPAGAGGDTQYF. The CDR3 DNA reads as TGTGCCAGCAGTTCCCCCGCAGGGGCAGGTGGAGATACGCAGTATTTT.

The V and J genes are TRBV4-3 and TRBJ1-1; D gene uncertain. This CDR3 has 15 residues. Germline-derived CDR1 and CDR2 are LGHNA and YSLEER. Trimming stripped 1 base from V and 4 bases from J, with 13 bases between. The CDR3 DNA is TGCGCCAGCAGCCAAGGTCCCGGGGTTGGCACTGAAGCTTTCTTT. Translating it yields CASSQGPGVGTEAFF.

The table lists this clonotype with many counts. The V and J genes are TRBV24-1 and TRBJ2-7, with TRBD1 identical over 7 bases. The ends lost 3 bases at V and 4 bases at J; junction bases unmatched: 8. CDR3 length: 15 amino acids. Per germline, CDR1 KGHDR and CDR2 SFDVKD. This CDR3 reads CATSDRTGKKYEQYF. CDR3 coding DNA: TGTGCCACCAGTGATCGGACAGGAAAAAAGTACGAGCAGTACTTC.

This clonotype was seen ten or more times. V usage is TRBV6-2 or TRBV6-3 and J usage is TRBJ1-5; no reliable D call. V lost 1 base and J 5 bases, leaving 15 bases between the germline ends. Germline V gene data show CDR1 as MNHEY and CDR2 as SVGEGT. The CDR3 has 16 amino acids. The CDR3: CASSYYRHAEDQPQHF. CDR3 DNA: TGTGCCAGCAGTTACTATAGACACGCCGAGGATCAGCCCCAGCATTTT.

This clonotype was seen only a few times. The V gene is TRBV7-8, the J gene TRBJ2-5, with 9 bases aligning to TRBD1. J lost 3 bases, V lost 8 bases, and 10 bases had no gene match. The germline V gene has CDR1 SGHVS and CDR2 FQNEAQ. The CDR3 runs to 15 residues. The CDR3 DNA reads as TGTGCCAGCGGCTCTCACAGGGGGCTCGAAGAGACCCAGTACTTC. Translation gives CASGSHRGLEETQYF.

This clonotype has at least ten counts. V and J are TRBV6-2 or TRBV6-3 and TRBJ2-5; no definite D call. This CDR3 contains 15 residues. CDR1 is MNHEY, CDR2 SVGEGT, per germline. Trimming left V 5 bases short and J 0 bases short, with 13 bases between. The DNA for the CDR3 is TGTGCCAGCAGTGCCCAACGAGCGTACCAAGAGACCCAGTACTTC. This gives the protein CASSAQRAYQETQYF.

This clonotype was recorded a few times. V is TRBV7-9 and J is TRBJ1-1, with D perhaps matching TRBD1 (5 bases). Germline CDR1 and CDR2: SEHNR and FQNEAQ (reference sequence). The CDR3 runs to 15 residues. The V end was cut by 4 bases, the J end by 6 bases, with 18 bases between. The CDR3 region is CASSSRRDGLSEAFF. The CDR3 region has the DNA TGTGCCAGCAGCTCCCGCCGGGACGGTTTATCTGAAGCTTTCTTT.